The rows below give T cell receptor beta chains drawn from one sample of a study of CD8 T cells in ankylosing spondylitis. TCRdb fed the 5' RACE reads into MiXCR, producing one record per CDR3 protein. The sample carries about 200,000 distinct CDR3 sequences, approximately 7.3% recorded once. Sequencing input: blood, either unsorted or a sorted T cell fraction (not recorded which). The receptors derive from a male donor with ankylosing spondylitis. CDR3s include the opening cysteine and the closing phenylalanine or tryptophan. The order of the fields is V gene, J gene, clone size, D gene, CDR3 DNA, CDR3 protein. D genes are given only for firm matches. The size field is filled for only some rows; it gives once, few, many or a size class.

V: TRBV7-9
J: TRBJ2-7
size: NA
D: NA
DNA: TGTGCCAGCATCGAGGTGGCGTTGGGCGAGCAGTACTTC
CDR3: CASIEVALGEQYF

V: TRBV20-1
J: TRBJ2-1
size: many
D: NA
DNA: TGCAGTGCTTCTAGGAGAGAGATAAATGAGCAGTTCTTC
CDR3: CSASRREINEQFF

V: TRBV6-2/TRBV6-3
J: TRBJ1-1
size: many
D: NA
DNA: TGTGCCAGCAACTACGGAGGCACTGAAGCTTTCTTT
CDR3: CASNYGGTEAFF

V: TRBV9
J: TRBJ2-2
size: NA
D: NA
DNA: TGTGCCGGAATAGAGGGGGGGGCCGGGGAGCTGTTTTTT
CDR3: CAGIEGGAGELFF

V: TRBV4-3
J: TRBJ2-2
size: NA
D: NA
DNA: TGCGCCAGCAGCCAAGATCAGTTTTCGGCCGGGGAGCTGTTTTTT
CDR3: CASSQDQFSAGELFF

V: TRBV4-3
J: TRBJ2-7
size: many
D: TRBD1
DNA: TGCGCCAGCAGCCAAGATTATGGGGACAGGGGTTACGAGCAGTACTTC
CDR3: CASSQDYGDRGYEQYF

V: TRBV12-3/TRBV12-4
J: TRBJ1-1
size: many
D: NA
DNA: TGTGCCAGCAGTTTAAGTGTTCGCGGCGCTTTCTTT
CDR3: CASSLSVRGAFF

V: TRBV10-1
J: TRBJ2-1
size: many
D: TRBD2
DNA: TGCGCCAGCAGTGAATATTCCGGGACTAGTAAGAGTTGGAAGTTCTTC
CDR3: CASSEYSGTSKSWKFF

V: TRBV4-2
J: TRBJ2-1
size: many
D: TRBD2
DNA: TGTGCCAGCAGCCCCCTGGTCGGGGGGGCATACAATGAGCAGTTCTTC
CDR3: CASSPLVGGAYNEQFF

V: TRBV27
J: TRBJ1-5
size: many
D: NA
DNA: TGTGCCAGCAGTTTGGGTTTTCGGCAGCCCCAGCATTTT
CDR3: CASSLGFRQPQHF

V: TRBV6-5
J: TRBJ2-5
size: few
D: NA
DNA: TGTGCCAGCAGTTACTCGGGGGATCAAGAGACCCAGTACTTC
CDR3: CASSYSGDQETQYF

V: TRBV7-9
J: TRBJ2-5
size: many
D: TRBD1
DNA: TGTGCCAGCAGCTACAGGACAGGGGCTGAGGAGACCCAGTACTTC
CDR3: CASSYRTGAEETQYF

V: TRBV5-5
J: TRBJ2-3
size: many
D: NA
DNA: TGTGCCAGCAGCTTGACGCGGATCAAGGTCGCACACACAGATACGCAGTATTTT
CDR3: CASSLTRIKVAHTDTQYF

V: TRBV7-9
J: TRBJ2-1
size: many
D: TRBD2
DNA: TGTGCCAGCAGCGTACCGGGACTAGGCGGCAATGAGCAGTTCTTC
CDR3: CASSVPGLGGNEQFF

V: TRBV6-2/TRBV6-3
J: TRBJ1-4
size: NA
D: NA
DNA: TGTGCCAGCAGTTACTCCGAGGGAACGGGTGAAAAACTGTTTTTT
CDR3: CASSYSEGTGEKLFF

V: TRBV3-1
J: TRBJ2-7
size: many
D: NA
DNA: TGTGCCAGCAGCCAAGTCGCGGCGATCTCCTACGAGCAGTACTTC
CDR3: CASSQVAAISYEQYF

V: TRBV28
J: TRBJ2-2
size: many
D: TRBD1
DNA: TGTGCCAGCAGTGGGACAGTGAACACCGGGGAGCTGTTTTTT
CDR3: CASSGTVNTGELFF

V: TRBV28
J: TRBJ2-2
size: many
D: NA
DNA: TGTGCCAGCAGTCCCCGACTAGTGGTCACCGGGGAGCTGTTTTTT
CDR3: CASSPRLVVTGELFF

V: TRBV11-2
J: TRBJ2-5
size: NA
D: NA
DNA: TGTGCCAGCAGCCCCCCAGGATATCTAAAGGGGTTGTCGACCCAGTACTTC
CDR3: CASSPPGYLKGLSTQYF

V: TRBV7-8
J: TRBJ2-7
size: many
D: NA
DNA: TGTGCCAGCAGCTGGGGACTGTCCTACGAGCAGTACTTC
CDR3: CASSWGLSYEQYF

V: TRBV14
J: TRBJ2-1
size: few
D: NA
DNA: TGTGCCAGCAGCCTGCGGAGCGGGCCAAGCTCCTACAATGAGCAGTTCTTC
CDR3: CASSLRSGPSSYNEQFF

V: TRBV4-3
J: TRBJ2-7
size: many
D: NA
DNA: TGCGCCAGCAGCCCCGCCTCCGGACCCGGCTCCTACGAGCAGTACTTC
CDR3: CASSPASGPGSYEQYF

V: TRBV28
J: TRBJ1-2
size: many
D: NA
DNA: TGTGCCAGCAGGACATACAGGGCCACGGATGGCTACACCTTC
CDR3: CASRTYRATDGYTF

V: TRBV20-1
J: TRBJ2-7
size: NA
D: TRBD2
DNA: TGCAGTGCTAGGGGACTAGCGGGGGGCAGCCGGTTCGAGCAGTACTTC
CDR3: CSARGLAGGSRFEQYF

V: TRBV5-6
J: TRBJ2-7
size: NA
D: NA
DNA: TGTGCCAGCAGCTGGGCTAAGGGCAGGGATGACGAGCAGTACTTC
CDR3: CASSWAKGRDDEQYF

V: TRBV6-2/TRBV6-3
J: TRBJ1-5
size: many
D: NA
DNA: TGTGCCAGCAGTTACAAGAACAGCAATCAGCCCCAGCATTTT
CDR3: CASSYKNSNQPQHF

V: TRBV7-8
J: TRBJ2-2
size: many
D: NA
DNA: TGTGCCAGCAGCTTGGACAGAGGAGGGACCGGGGAGCTGTTTTTT
CDR3: CASSLDRGGTGELFF

V: TRBV7-6
J: TRBJ2-2
size: many
D: TRBD2
DNA: TGTGCCAGCAGCTCCAGAGCGGGAGAGGTCCCCGGGGAGCTGTTTTTT
CDR3: CASSSRAGEVPGELFF

V: TRBV25-1
J: TRBJ2-7
size: many
D: TRBD1
DNA: TGTGCCAGCAGTGAATATGGCGGACAGGGTTCCTACGAGCAGTACTTC
CDR3: CASSEYGGQGSYEQYF

V: TRBV7-2
J: TRBJ1-1
size: many
D: NA
DNA: TGTGCCAGCAGCTTAGGGAAGACTGAAGCTTTCTTT
CDR3: CASSLGKTEAFF

V: TRBV10-3
J: TRBJ2-7
size: many
D: NA
DNA: TGTGCCATCAGCCGGACTCGTCCCGTGGAGCAGTACTTC
CDR3: CAISRTRPVEQYF

V: TRBV9
J: TRBJ1-5
size: many
D: NA
DNA: TGTGCCAGCAGCACGACAGACAATCAGCCCCAGCATTTT
CDR3: CASSTTDNQPQHF

V: TRBV10-1
J: TRBJ1-1
size: few
D: NA
DNA: TGCGCCAGCAGTGAGTCGTTGGGTATTCCTGAAGCTTTCTTT
CDR3: CASSESLGIPEAFF

V: TRBV15
J: TRBJ1-1
size: NA
D: TRBD1
DNA: TGTGCCACCAGCAGGGGGACAGGACCAAACACTGAAGCTTTCTTT
CDR3: CATSRGTGPNTEAFF

V: TRBV11-1
J: TRBJ2-1
size: many
D: NA
DNA: TGTGCCAGCAGCTTAAGACCTGGCCAGGGAGGTTCCTACAATGAGCAGTTCTTC
CDR3: CASSLRPGQGGSYNEQFF